Listed below are T cell receptor beta chains from one sample, sequenced in a study of T cell changes during pregnancy in multiple sclerosis. Data came from immunoSEQ multiplex PCR; TCRdb stores just in-frame clones and leaves some out. The table has roughly 85,000 clones, approximately 91% seen once; the top ten hold roughly 2.5%. This specimen consisted of peripheral blood, obtained in the first trimester of pregnancy. These receptors came from a female donor with multiple sclerosis, enrolled in a pregnancy study. Both conserved end residues are part of each CDR3. A D gene is named only where the DNA matches it firmly. Not every row has a clone size; where given, it reads once, few, many or a size class.

d_call	v_call	clone_size	j_call	cdr3_nt	cdr3_aa
TRBD2	TRBV7-9	once	TRBJ2-1	TGTGCCAGCTATACGGGAAGCGGGGGTAACTACAATGAGCAGTTCTTC	CASYTGSGGNYNEQFF
TRBD2	TRBV2	-	TRBJ2-3	TGTGCCAGCAGTGAGGGACTAGCGGTAGATTTTGATACGCAGTATTTT	CASSEGLAVDFDTQYF
TRBD2	TRBV7-9	-	TRBJ2-1	TGTGCCAGCAGCGCTTCGGGAGGATTCTTAAATGAGCAGTTCTTC	CASSASGGFLNEQFF
-	TRBV30	-	TRBJ1-4	TGTGCCTGGAGCTCGGGGGAAAAACTGTTTTTT	CAWSSGEKLFF
TRBD1	TRBV19	-	TRBJ1-2	TGTGCCAGTAGTATGGGACAGGGTGATGGCTACACCTTC	CASSMGQGDGYTF
-	TRBV27	-	TRBJ1-4	TGTGCCACCAAAGACGGGGGGGGACTTGAAAAACTGTTTTTT	CATKDGGGLEKLFF
-	TRBV9	-	TRBJ1-3	TGTGCCAGCAGCGTAACCGGACAGTCCTCTGGAAACACCATATATTTT	CASSVTGQSSGNTIYF
-	TRBV6-6	-	TRBJ1-6	TGTGCCAGCTCACAGAACTATAATTCACCCCTCCACTTT	CASSQNYNSPLHF
-	TRBV7-2	many	TRBJ2-1	TGTGCCAGCAGCTTAGCCTTTGGGGGGGGGCGGAATGAGCAGTTCTTC	CASSLAFGGGRNEQFF
-	TRBV27	once	TRBJ1-2	TGTGCCAGCAGTTTAACGGGAAACTATGGCTACACCTTC	CASSLTGNYGYTF
TRBD1	TRBV7-9	-	TRBJ1-6	TGTGCCAGCAGCTCGGGACAGAACTATAATTCACCCCTCCACTTT	CASSSGQNYNSPLHF
-	TRBV2	-	TRBJ1-6	TGTGCCAGCAGTGAATGGCGGCTGGACAGTAATTCACCCCTCCACTTT	CASSEWRLDSNSPLHF
TRBD2	TRBV6-5	-	TRBJ2-5	TGTGCCAGCAGTCCCGGGACTAGCGGGGCCTCCCAGTACTTC	CASSPGTSGASQYF
-	TRBV7-3	-	TRBJ1-2	TGTGCCAGCAGCCCTAGGGGGAACTATGGCTACACCTTC	CASSPRGNYGYTF
TRBD1	TRBV6-5	-	TRBJ1-1	TGTGCCAGCAGTTACAACAGGGGGAACACTGAAGCTTTCTTT	CASSYNRGNTEAFF
TRBD1	TRBV5-8	-	TRBJ1-6	TGTGCCAGCAGTTTGCGACAGGGCTATAATTCACCCCTCCACTTT	CASSLRQGYNSPLHF
TRBD2	TRBV5-7	once	TRBJ2-3	TGTGCCAGCAGCTTCGGGCGTAGCGGGGGTAGGGATACGCAGTATTTT	CASSFGRSGGRDTQYF
-	TRBV18	-	TRBJ1-4	TGTGCCAGCTCTACCGGGGTCGACGAAAAACTGTTTTTT	CASSTGVDEKLFF
TRBD2	TRBV19	-	TRBJ2-1	TGTGCCAGTAGTGCCTCGACGGGGGGTGAGCAGTTCTTC	CASSASTGGEQFF
TRBD1	TRBV13	-	TRBJ1-2	TGTGCCAGCAGCCGACAGGGAGTCTTCGACTATGGCTACACCTTC	CASSRQGVFDYGYTF
-	TRBV12-5	-	TRBJ1-2	TGTGCTAGTGGTTTAGAGGGTCTGGGCGGCTACACCTTC	CASGLEGLGGYTF
-	TRBV6-6	-	TRBJ2-1	TGTGCCAGCAGGATAGACACGAGCTCCTACAATGAGCAGTTCTTC	CASRIDTSSYNEQFF
-	TRBV15	-	TRBJ2-2	TGTGCCACCAGCAGAGAGGGACTGAACACCGGGGAGCTGTTTTTT	CATSREGLNTGELFF
TRBD1	TRBV30	-	TRBJ1-3	TGTGCCTGGAGACAGGGGCACGCTGGAAACACCATATATTTT	CAWRQGHAGNTIYF
TRBD1	TRBV28	-	TRBJ1-6	TGTGCCAGCAGTTTCCAAGGACAGGGTCTTTCACCCCTCCACTTT	CASSFQGQGLSPLHF
-	TRBV5-4	once	TRBJ1-2	TGTGCCAGCAAAAGTAACCAGGGGCGAAACTATGGCTACACCTTC	CASKSNQGRNYGYTF
-	TRBV7-8	-	TRBJ2-1	TGTGCCAGCAGCTTAGAGGACAGCCGATACAATGAGCAGTTCTTC	CASSLEDSRYNEQFF
TRBD1	TRBV5-1	-	TRBJ2-7	TGCGCCAGCAGCGAGACAGGGACCTACGAGCAGTACTTC	CASSETGTYEQYF
-	TRBV5-6	-	TRBJ1-1	TGTGCCAGCAGCCTCAGGGGTACTGAAGCTTTCTTT	CASSLRGTEAFF
-	TRBV2	many	TRBJ2-3	TGTGCCAGCAGTGAAGCGGCGGTGCGCGATACGCAGTATTTT	CASSEAAVRDTQYF
-	TRBV4-1	-	TRBJ2-1	TGCGCCAGCAGCCAAGATTTACGGCAGGATCTTTACAATGAGCAGTTCTTC	CASSQDLRQDLYNEQFF
-	TRBV4-1	-	TRBJ1-4	TGCGCCAGCAGCCTTTTAACTCAGGGAATAGGAGAAAAACTGTTTTTT	CASSLLTQGIGEKLFF
TRBD1	TRBV5-1	-	TRBJ1-2	TGCGCCAGCAGCTTGGAGGGGGCCCAATATGGCTACACCTTC	CASSLEGAQYGYTF
-	TRBV27	-	TRBJ1-2	TGTGCCAGCAGTTTATCGCCAAGACAGATTCAAGGCTACACCTTC	CASSLSPRQIQGYTF
-	TRBV30	-	TRBJ2-5	TGTGCCTGGAGTGTAACGGCGGGGTTGGCGGCGACCCAGTACTTC	CAWSVTAGLAATQYF
TRBD1	TRBV11-2	-	TRBJ2-7	TGTGCCAGCAGCCCCGGGACAGGGACCCTCTCCTACGAGCAGTACTTC	CASSPGTGTLSYEQYF
-	TRBV6-1	few	TRBJ1-5	TGTGCCATCTCGAACACAGAAACCCAGCCCCAGCATTTT	CAISNTETQPQHF
-	TRBV18	-	TRBJ2-2	TGTGCCAGCTCACTAAACATACAGGCCGGGGAGCTGTTTTTT	CASSLNIQAGELFF
-	TRBV6-4	-	TRBJ1-5	TGTGCCAGCAGTGTTGTATATAGCAATCAGCCCCAGCATTTT	CASSVVYSNQPQHF
-	TRBV7-3	-	TRBJ1-4	TGTGCCAGCAGCCCGCAGGGAGGGACTAATGAAAAACTGTTTTTT	CASSPQGGTNEKLFF
-	TRBV5-5	-	TRBJ2-7	TGTGCCAGCAGCTTGGGCCCCAACGGGGGGACAGGACGCTCCTACGAGCAGTACTTC	CASSLGPNGGTGRSYEQYF
-	TRBV7-8	-	TRBJ1-2	TGTGCCAGCAGCTTAGTAGACAGCATGGGCTACACCTTC	CASSLVDSMGYTF
-	TRBV19	few	TRBJ1-1	TGTGCCAGTAGAGGGTCTACGGGGGCTTTCTTT	CASRGSTGAFF
-	TRBV7-9	-	TRBJ2-2	TGTGCCAGCAGAGGGGGGAACACCGGGGAGCTGTTTTTT	CASRGGNTGELFF
TRBD1	TRBV19	-	TRBJ2-6	TGTGCCAGTAATGACAGGGTCTCTGGGGCCAACGTCCTGACTTTC	CASNDRVSGANVLTF
-	TRBV5-1	-	TRBJ2-6	TGCGCCAGCAGCTTGGCCGGGGGAGCTGGGGCCAACGTCCTGACTTTC	CASSLAGGAGANVLTF
TRBD1	TRBV27	-	TRBJ1-2	TGTGCCAGCAGGAAAACAGGGGTCTATGGCTACACCTTC	CASRKTGVYGYTF
TRBD1	TRBV15	-	TRBJ2-5	TGTGCCACCAGCAGAGAGACAGGGGCCCATGGTGAGACCCAGTACTTC	CATSRETGAHGETQYF
-	TRBV7-2	-	TRBJ2-7	TGTGCCAGCAGTCTCTACTACGAGCAGTACTTC	CASSLYYEQYF
-	TRBV6-1	-	TRBJ2-3	TGTGCCAGCAGTGAAACAGGGACAGATACGCAGTATTTT	CASSETGTDTQYF
-	TRBV30	-	TRBJ2-3	TGTGCCTGGGGTCGGGGCACAGATACGCAGTATTTT	CAWGRGTDTQYF
TRBD1	TRBV5-5	-	TRBJ2-7	TGTGCCAGCTTGGAAGGGACAGCCTCCCGCGAGCAGTACTTC	CASLEGTASREQYF
TRBD1	TRBV19	-	TRBJ1-6	TGTGCCAGTAGTGTAGACAGGGGCAATTCACCCCTCCACTTT	CASSVDRGNSPLHF
-	TRBV15	few	TRBJ1-4	TGTGCCACCAGCAGAGTTCCGGGGAGGGAGGAAAAACTGTTTTTT	CATSRVPGREEKLFF